These 15 T cell receptor beta chains were all obtained from the same sample, sequenced in a study of OX40 agonist ivuxolimab in advanced cancers. Library creation used the immunoSEQ multiplex PCR assay. The source is immuneACCESS, and TCRdb retained only in-frame sequences with V and J called. Part of the clones is not carried over; for the studies checked, unresolved V genes explain less than half of this, and the remainder is unexplained. The sample has 9,500 to 12,000 clones on record, roughly 80% of them singletons. The ten largest account for 33% of the sample. The sample consisted of CD4+ or CD8+ T cells sorted from blood, taken in a trial of the OX40 agonist ivuxolimab. The receptors originated from an adult with an advanced solid tumor such as melanoma, head and neck, liver or kidney cancer.

This clone was seen only once. V usage is TRBV7-9 and J usage is TRBJ2-7; 9 bases agree with TRBD1. Germline lookup yields CDR1 SEHNR and CDR2 FQNEAQ (reference sequence). The CDR3 runs to 14 residues. J lost 4 bases, V lost 4 bases, and 5 bases had no gene match. The CDR3 nucleotides are TGTGCCAGCAGCTCAGACAGGGGGGTTTACGAGCAGTACTTC. Residues: CASSSDRGVYEQYF.

The rearrangement links TRBV6-6 to TRBJ1-1; TRBD1 might be the D (6 bases). Germline CDR1 is MNHNY and CDR2 is SVGAGI (reference sequence). The CDR3 spans 13 residues. The ends were cut back, 2 bases at V and 3 bases at J, with 7 bases in the middle. CDR3 loop: CASSYGGHTEAFF. In DNA, the CDR3 is TGTGCCAGCAGTTACGGGGGGCACACTGAAGCTTTCTTT.

This clone was seen only a few times. The genes are TRBV6-5 and TRBJ2-2, with 7 bases fitting TRBD1. Trimming removed 6 bases from V and 3 bases from J; junction bases left unmatched: 1. This CDR3 contains 13 residues. The V gene's germline CDR1 is MNHEY and CDR2 SVGAGI. This CDR3 reads CASSDRDTGELFF. The DNA for the CDR3 is TGTGCCAGCAGCGACAGGGACACCGGGGAGCTGTTTTTT.

This chain links TRBV28 with TRBJ1-5; D is ambiguous. CDR1 and CDR2 from the germline V gene are MDHEN and SYDVKM. The V end lost 3 bases, the J end lost 4 bases, and 13 bases lay between the germline ends. This CDR3 is 15 amino acids long. CDR3 nucleotides: TGTGCCAGCAGTTTGGAGGGTATGGGTAATCAGCCCCAGCATTTT. Translated, it gives CASSLEGMGNQPQHF.

The V gene is TRBV10-2, the J gene TRBJ1-5; D remains ambiguous. V lost 5 bases, J lost 7 bases, and 12 bases lay in between. Germline-derived CDR1 and CDR2 are WSHSY and SAAADI. CDR3 length: 13 residues. CDR3 in DNA: TGCGCCAGCAGTCTGGTAGGGAAACAGCCCCAGCATTTT. Its translation is CASSLVGKQPQHF.

J is TRBJ2-7 and V is TRBV5-4, with D hard to call. The ends were cut back, 1 base at V and 0 bases at J, with 11 bases in the middle. CDR3 length: 15 amino acids. CDR1 SGHNT and CDR2 YYREEE come from the germline V gene (reference sequence). The CDR3 spells CASSLKGESSYEQYF. DNA of the CDR3: TGTGCCAGCAGCTTGAAGGGCGAGTCCTCCTACGAGCAGTACTTC.

The rearrangement links TRBV7-9 to TRBJ2-7; 10 bases line up with TRBD1. The length of the CDR3 is 17 residues. The germline gives CDR1 SEHNR, CDR2 FQNEAQ (reference sequence). The junction had 12 bases not matched to a gene; V was cut back by 5 bases and J by 2 bases. The CDR3 reads CASSESWGTGDPYEQYF. CDR3 nucleotides: TGTGCCAGCAGCGAAAGTTGGGGGACAGGGGATCCCTACGAGCAGTACTTC.

This chain uses TRBV27 with TRBJ2-3; 7 bases map to TRBD2. Germline values: CDR1 MNHEY, CDR2 SMNVEV (reference sequence). The CDR3 runs to 16 residues. Losses at the gene ends were 3 bases for V and 8 bases for J; bases not matched to a gene: 14. This chain's CDR3 is CASSLRSGVVSVTQYF. The CDR3 DNA sequence: TGTGCCAGCAGTTTGCGAAGCGGGGTAGTCAGTGTTACGCAGTATTTT.

This clone has a single count. The rearrangement links TRBV28 to TRBJ1-6; 9 bases map to TRBD1. The CDR3 contains 18 residues. Trimming took 3 bases from V and 5 from J; bases not matched to a gene: 11. Germline values: CDR1 MDHEN, CDR2 SYDVKM. Here the CDR3 DNA reads TGTGCCAGCAGTTTGCTAGAGTCCTGGACAGGGGATAATTCACCCCTCCACTTT. Translated, it gives CASSLLESWTGDNSPLHF.

The V call is TRBV5-1, the J call TRBJ1-1, with 12 nucleotides matching TRBD1. J lost 5 bases, V lost 6 bases, and 5 bases had no gene match. Germline CDR1 SGHRS, CDR2 YFSETQ. The length of the CDR3 is 14 residues. CDR3 loop: CASTGTGGRTEAFF. CDR3 DNA sequence: TGCGCCAGCACCGGGACAGGGGGCCGGACTGAAGCTTTCTTT. Filled out from reference TRBV5-1 and TRBJ1-1, the complete variable domain reads KAGVTQTPRYLIKTRGQQVTLSCSPISGHRSVSWYQQTPGQGLQFLFEYFSETQRNKGNFPGRFSGRQFSNSRSEMNVSTLELGDSALYLCASTGTGGRTEAFFGQGTRLTVV.

The CDR3 DNA is TGTGCCAGCAGTTCCGGAGGACAGGGTCTTGGTGCTTTCTTT. Protein sequence: CASSSGGQGLGAFF. The V gene is TRBV6-5, the J gene TRBJ1-1; 8 bases are a match to TRBD1. The V gene end was trimmed by 4 bases and the J gene end by 11 bases; junction bases not matched to a gene: 12. The length of the CDR3 is 14 residues. Germline values: CDR1 MNHEY, CDR2 SVGAGI.

J is TRBJ1-4 and V is TRBV28; D remains ambiguous. V was pared by 1 base and J by 2 bases, with 8 bases between. The CDR3 has 15 residues. Germline CDR1 MDHEN, CDR2 SYDVKM. The CDR3 region is CASSLSVETNEKLFF. The CDR3 nucleotides read TGTGCCAGCAGTTTATCTGTAGAGACTAATGAAAAACTGTTTTTT.

The CDR3 loop reads CASSSGLRGVYLNEQYF. CDR3 coding DNA: TGTGCCAGCAGCTCGGGGCTTAGGGGGGTCTACCTGAACGAGCAGTACTTC. The chain links TRBV7-2 to TRBJ2-7; TRBD1 or TRBD2 may be the D gene (6 bases each). The CDR3 consists of 17 residues. Per the germline V gene, CDR1 is SGHTA and CDR2 is FQGNSA. V gave up 4 bases and J gave up 5 bases, with 24 bases separating them.

The chain joins TRBV6-6 to TRBJ2-1, with 7 bases that match TRBD1. With V trimmed by 0 bases and J by 5 bases, 4 bases remained unmatched. CDR1 MNHNY and CDR2 SVGAGI come from the germline V gene (reference sequence). CDR3 size: 15 residues. Here the CDR3 reads CASSYSPGGNNEQFF. CDR3 coding DNA: TGTGCCAGCAGTTACTCTCCAGGGGGAAACAATGAGCAGTTCTTC.

The chain uses TRBV25-1 and TRBJ2-5, with D possibly matching TRBD2 (5 bases). V was shortened by 5 bases and J by 5 bases, with 12 bases between the two germline ends. The CDR3 is 13 amino acids. Germline CDR1 is MGHDK and CDR2 is SYGVNS. The CDR3 region is CASSPDGEETQYF. The CDR3, as DNA: TGTGCCAGCAGTCCCGACGGGGAGGAGACCCAGTACTTC.